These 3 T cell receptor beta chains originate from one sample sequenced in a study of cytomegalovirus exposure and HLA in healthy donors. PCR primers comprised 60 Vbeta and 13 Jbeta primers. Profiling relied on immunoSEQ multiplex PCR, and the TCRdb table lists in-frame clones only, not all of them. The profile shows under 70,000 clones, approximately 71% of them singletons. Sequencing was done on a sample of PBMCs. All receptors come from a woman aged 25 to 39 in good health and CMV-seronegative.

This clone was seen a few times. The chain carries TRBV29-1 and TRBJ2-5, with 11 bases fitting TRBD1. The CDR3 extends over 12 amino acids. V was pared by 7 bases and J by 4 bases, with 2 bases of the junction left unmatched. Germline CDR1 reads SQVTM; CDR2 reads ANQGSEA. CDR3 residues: CSAGTGGETQYF. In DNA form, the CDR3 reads TGCAGCGCGGGGACAGGGGGAGAGACCCAGTACTTC.

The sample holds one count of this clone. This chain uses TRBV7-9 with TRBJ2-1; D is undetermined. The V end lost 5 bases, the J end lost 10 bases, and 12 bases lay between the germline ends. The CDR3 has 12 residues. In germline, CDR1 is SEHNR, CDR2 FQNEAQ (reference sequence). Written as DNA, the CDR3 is TGTGCCAGCAGCCGTTCGAGTCTCGAGCAGTTCTTC. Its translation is CASSRSSLEQFF.

DNA of the CDR3: TGTGCCAGCAGCACTAATGACAGGGGTCCATACGAGCAGTACTTC. This translates into CASSTNDRGPYEQYF. This sequence joins TRBV7-9 and TRBJ2-7, with 8 bases fitting TRBD1. The germline gives CDR1 SEHNR, CDR2 FQNEAQ (reference sequence). J gave up 4 bases and V 5 bases, and 10 bases lay outside the gene matches. CDR3 length equals 15 residues.